The 17 T cell receptor beta chains presented below share a single source sample, sequenced in a study of blood T cells in healthy people across ages. PCR was performed a second time for about 6 to 12 cycles using a sample-barcoded 5' primer and a J-beta primer mix. TCRdb re-called the 5' RACE reads with MiXCR, one entry per CDR3 protein. The table shows approximately 790,000 distinct CDR3 sequences, with approximately 67% occurring only once. Sequenced input: blood. These receptors came from a young man in good health.

This clonotype was observed a few times. J is TRBJ2-5 and V is TRBV10-3; 9 bases are shared with TRBD1. Matching the DNA end better, TRBJ2-7 makes the J call doubtful. This CDR3 is built from 17 residues. CDR1 ENHRY and CDR2 SYGVKD come from the germline V gene. CDR3 sequence: CAISALGQGRRYDEQYF. In DNA, the CDR3 is TGTGCCATCAGTGCCCTGGGACAGGGAAGGAGGTATGACGAGCAGTACTTC.

The rearrangement joins TRBV20-1 to TRBJ2-1, with 14 bases lining up with TRBD2. The germline V gene encodes CDR1 DFQATT and CDR2 SNEGSKA (reference sequence). The CDR3 is made up of 17 amino acids. With V trimmed by 3 bases and J by 0 bases, 4 bases remained unmatched. The CDR3 nucleotides are TGCAGTGCTAGGGGACTAGCGGGGGCCAGCTCCTACAATGAGCAGTTCTTC. Translation: CSARGLAGASSYNEQFF.

This clonotype was recorded a few times. The J gene is TRBJ1-5, the V gene TRBV7-3; maybe TRBD1 (5 bases). Trimming shortened V by 5 bases and J by 4 bases, and 9 bases separated the two germline ends. The CDR3 totals 13 residues. Per the germline V gene, CDR1 is SGHTA and CDR2 is FQGTGA. Here the CDR3 reads CASSRGANQPQHF. The CDR3 region has the DNA TGTGCCAGCAGCCGTGGGGCGAATCAGCCCCAGCATTTT.

This clonotype was detected ten times or more. The V gene is TRBV4-2, the J gene TRBJ2-5, with D hard to call. Trimming cost V 0 bases and J 5 bases, with 10 bases left between them. CDR1 is LGHNA, CDR2 YNFKEQ, per germline. The CDR3 extends over 14 amino acids. The CDR3 loop reads CASSQEGHSETQYF. The CDR3 coding sequence is TGTGCCAGCAGCCAAGAGGGCCACTCGGAGACCCAGTACTTC.

This chain connects TRBV14 to TRBJ2-1; 11 bases line up with TRBD2. There are 15 residues in the CDR3. Germline V gene data show CDR1 as SGHDN and CDR2 as FVKESK. V shed 2 bases, J shed 6 bases, and the junction held 3 bases outside the gene matches. Here the CDR3 reads CASSQLAGGCNEQFF. The CDR3 DNA sequence: TGTGCCAGCAGCCAACTAGCGGGGGGTTGCAATGAGCAGTTCTTC.

This chain's CDR3 is CASSQGRLPAGAFF. The DNA for the CDR3 is TGCGCCAGCAGCCAAGGGAGGTTGCCCGCCGGGGCTTTCTTT. The chain couples TRBV4-3 to TRBJ1-1; D gene uncertain. There are 14 residues in the CDR3. Germline assignment: CDR1 LGHNA and CDR2 YSLEER. Trimming cost V 1 base and J 11 bases, with 17 bases left between them.

The V call is TRBV2, the J call TRBJ1-6; D unresolved. The ends were cut back, 3 bases at V and 0 bases at J, with 9 bases in the middle. The CDR3 has 16 amino acids. Germline V gene sequence: CDR1 SNHLY, CDR2 FYNNEI. CDR3 protein: CASSETRSSYNSPLHF. The DNA for the CDR3 is TGTGCCAGCAGTGAGACGAGAAGCTCCTATAATTCACCCCTCCACTTT.

This clonotype was seen ten or more times. The chain recombines TRBV7-2 with TRBJ2-7; 9 nucleotides match TRBD1. The CDR3 extends over 16 amino acids. CDR1 is SGHTA and CDR2 is FQGNSA in the germline V gene. V dropped 5 bases and J dropped 1; count of bases not matched to a gene: 9. CDR3 residues: CASSLWAGTGSYEQYF. The CDR3 DNA reads TGTGCCAGCAGCCTCTGGGCTGGGACAGGGTCCTACGAGCAGTACTTC.

In this sample, this clonotype turned up a few times. The rearrangement links TRBV4-2 to TRBJ2-5; D call uncertain. There are 15 residues in the CDR3. The germline V and J ends were trimmed by 0 bases and 5 bases, with 13 bases remaining between them. Germline V gene data show CDR1 as LGHNA and CDR2 as YNFKEQ. The CDR3 nucleotides are TGTGCCAGCAGCCAAGATGGATCCAGTCGGGAGACCCAGTACTTC. It translates to CASSQDGSSRETQYF.

The V call is TRBV4-2, the J call TRBJ2-3; TRBD2 agrees at 9 bases. The CDR3 runs 16 residues. Trimming took 0 bases from V and 2 from J; bases not matched to a gene: 3. CDR1 is LGHNA and CDR2 is YNFKEQ in the germline V gene. The DNA for the CDR3 is TGTGCCAGCAGCCAAGAGAGCGGGGGGTACACAGATACGCAGTATTTT. This translates into CASSQESGGYTDTQYF.

The CDR3 here is CASSLIGAPNYGYTF. CDR3 sequence (DNA): TGCGCCAGCAGCTTGATCGGGGCCCCTAACTATGGCTACACCTTC. This chain uses TRBV5-1 with TRBJ1-2; possible D gene TRBD1, 5 bases. Deletions cut 1 base from V and 0 bases from J, with 10 bases between. CDR1 SGHRS and CDR2 YFSETQ come from the germline V gene. The CDR3 spans 15 residues.

The gene calls are TRBV10-3 and TRBJ2-1, with TRBD2 matching over 10 bases. This CDR3 comprises 14 residues. Germline V lookup: CDR1 ENHRY, CDR2 SYGVKD. Trimming took 6 bases from V and 9 from J; bases not matched to a gene: 8. This CDR3 is CAISRLAGEVEQFF. The CDR3 DNA reads as TGTGCCATCAGCCGGCTAGCGGGAGAGGTTGAGCAGTTCTTC.

This clonotype was detected a few times. The V gene is TRBV9, the J gene TRBJ2-1; 8 positions agree with TRBD2. This CDR3 region has 12 residues. The trim removed 2 bases at V and 15 bases at J, leaving 7 bases unmatched. Germline CDR1 SGDLS, CDR2 YYNGEE. CDR3 nucleotide sequence: TGTGCCAGCAGCGTTGTCGGGGGGGCCTCGTTCTTC. Its protein product is CASSVVGGASFF.

This clonotype came up a few times. The V and J genes are TRBV29-1 and TRBJ2-1, with D perhaps assigned TRBD1 or TRBD2 (5 bases each). V was trimmed by 4 bases and J by 10 bases, leaving 23 bases between them. The germline CDR1 and CDR2 sequences are SQVTM and ANQGSEA. The CDR3 is made up of 15 amino acids. The CDR3 here is CSVGGQDSLGREQFF. The CDR3 region has the DNA TGCAGCGTTGGGGGCCAGGACTCGCTCGGAAGGGAGCAGTTCTTC.

V gene TRBV3-1 combines with J gene TRBJ1-6; TRBD1 matches 8 bases. Germline V CDR1 and CDR2: LGHDT, YNNKEL (reference sequence). This CDR3 has 15 residues. V shed 0 bases, J shed 10 bases, and the junction held 5 bases outside the gene matches. CDR3 sequence: CASSQDGTGWSPLHF. The CDR3 nucleotides read TGTGCCAGCAGCCAAGATGGGACAGGTTGGTCACCCCTCCACTTT.

The J gene is TRBJ1-2, the V gene TRBV19; 11 nucleotides line up with TRBD1. This CDR3 has 14 amino acids. After removal of 6 bases from V and 8 bases from J, the junction contained 8 bases not matched to a gene. CDR1 is LNHDA, CDR2 SQIVND, per germline (reference sequence). The CDR3 sequence is CASSSGQGEWGYTF. CDR3 sequence (DNA): TGTGCCAGTAGCTCGGGACAGGGGGAATGGGGCTACACCTTC.

The sample holds one count of this clonotype. The rearrangement joins TRBV2 to TRBJ2-1; D may be TRBD1 (6 bases). CDR1 is SNHLY, CDR2 FYNNEI, per germline. With 7 bases removed from V and 3 bases from J, the gap between germline ends came to 16 bases. The CDR3 contains 15 residues. As DNA, the CDR3 is TGTGCCAGCAATTCCGGGACACTTATCTACAATGAGCAGTTCTTC. It translates to CASNSGTLIYNEQFF.